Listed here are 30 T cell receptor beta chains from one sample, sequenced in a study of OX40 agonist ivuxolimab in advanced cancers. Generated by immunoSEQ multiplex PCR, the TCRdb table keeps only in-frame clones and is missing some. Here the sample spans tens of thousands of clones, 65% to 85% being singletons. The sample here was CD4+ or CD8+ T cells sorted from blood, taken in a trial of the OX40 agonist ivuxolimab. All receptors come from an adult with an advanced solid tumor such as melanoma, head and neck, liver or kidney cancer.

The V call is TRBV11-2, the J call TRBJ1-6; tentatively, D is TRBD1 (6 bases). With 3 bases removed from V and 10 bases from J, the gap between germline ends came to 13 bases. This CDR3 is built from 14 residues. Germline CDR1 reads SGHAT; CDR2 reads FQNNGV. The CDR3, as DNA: TGTGCCAGCAGCTTGGTGGGGGGCGGATCACCCCTCCACTTT. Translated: CASSLVGGGSPLHF. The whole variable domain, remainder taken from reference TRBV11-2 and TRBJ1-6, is EAGVAQSPRYKIIEKRQSVAFWCNPISGHATLYWYQQILGQGPKLLIQFQNNGVVDDSQLPKDRFSAERLKGVDSTLKIQPAKLEDSAVYLCASSLVGGGSPLHFGNGTRLTVT.

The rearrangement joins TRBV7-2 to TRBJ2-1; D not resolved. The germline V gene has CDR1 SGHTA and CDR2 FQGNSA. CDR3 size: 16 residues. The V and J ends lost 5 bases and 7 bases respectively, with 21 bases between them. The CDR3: CASSRRGPPPGNEQFF. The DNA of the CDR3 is TGTGCCAGCAGCCGGAGAGGACCGCCCCCGGGTAATGAGCAGTTCTTC.

The CDR3 sequence is CASSLGGPEETQYF. Written as DNA, the CDR3 is TGTGCCAGCAGCTTGGGGGGGCCAGAGGAGACCCAGTACTTC. V and J are TRBV11-2 and TRBJ2-5; D perhaps matches TRBD2 (7 bases). V shed 3 bases and J shed 5 bases, with 13 bases lying between them. This CDR3 is 14 amino acids long. In germline, CDR1 is SGHAT, CDR2 FQNNGV.

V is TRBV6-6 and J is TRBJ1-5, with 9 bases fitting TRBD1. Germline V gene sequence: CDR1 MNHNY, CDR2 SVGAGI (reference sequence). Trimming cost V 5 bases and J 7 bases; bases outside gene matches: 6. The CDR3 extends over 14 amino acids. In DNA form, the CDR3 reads TGTGCCAGCAGTGCTACAGGGGGCGACCAGCCCCAGCATTTT. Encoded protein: CASSATGGDQPQHF.

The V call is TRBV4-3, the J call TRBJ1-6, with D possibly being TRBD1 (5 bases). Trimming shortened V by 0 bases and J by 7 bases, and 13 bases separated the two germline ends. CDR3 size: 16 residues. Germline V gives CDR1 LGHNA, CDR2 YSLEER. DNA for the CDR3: TGCGCCAGCAGCCAAGATAGTCAGGGAGGGAATTCACCCCTCCACTTT. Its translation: CASSQDSQGGNSPLHF.

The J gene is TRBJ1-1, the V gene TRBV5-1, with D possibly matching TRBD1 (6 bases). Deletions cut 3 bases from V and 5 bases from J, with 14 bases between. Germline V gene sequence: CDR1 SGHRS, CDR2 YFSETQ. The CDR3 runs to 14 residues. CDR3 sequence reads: CASSSGAPGTEAFF. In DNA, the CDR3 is TGCGCCAGCAGCTCGGGGGCGCCGGGGACTGAAGCTTTCTTT.

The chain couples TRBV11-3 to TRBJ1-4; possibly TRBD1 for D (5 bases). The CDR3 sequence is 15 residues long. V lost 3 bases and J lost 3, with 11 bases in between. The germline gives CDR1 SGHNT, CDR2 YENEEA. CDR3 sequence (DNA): TGTGCCAGCAGCTTCCTCGGGGGGTCTAATGAAAAACTGTTTTTT. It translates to CASSFLGGSNEKLFF. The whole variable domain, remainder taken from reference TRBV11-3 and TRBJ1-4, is EAGVVQSPRYKIIEKKQPVAFWCNPISGHNTLYWYLQNLGQGPELLIRYENEEAVDDSQLPKDRFSAERLKGVDSTLKIQPAELGDSAVYLCASSFLGGSNEKLFFGSGTQLSVL.

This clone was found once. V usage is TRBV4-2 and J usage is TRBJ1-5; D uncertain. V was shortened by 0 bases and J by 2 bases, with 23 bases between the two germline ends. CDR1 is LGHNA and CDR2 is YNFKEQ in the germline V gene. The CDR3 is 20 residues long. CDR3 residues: CASSQDQVVRGMLGNQPQHF. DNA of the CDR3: TGTGCCAGCAGCCAAGATCAGGTTGTTCGGGGTATGTTGGGCAATCAGCCCCAGCATTTT.

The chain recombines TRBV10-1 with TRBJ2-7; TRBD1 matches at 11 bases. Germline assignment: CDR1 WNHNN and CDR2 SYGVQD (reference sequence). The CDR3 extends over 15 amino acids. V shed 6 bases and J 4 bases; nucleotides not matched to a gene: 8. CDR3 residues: CASSPGQGARYEQYF. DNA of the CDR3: TGCGCCAGCAGCCCCGGACAGGGGGCGAGGTACGAGCAGTACTTC.

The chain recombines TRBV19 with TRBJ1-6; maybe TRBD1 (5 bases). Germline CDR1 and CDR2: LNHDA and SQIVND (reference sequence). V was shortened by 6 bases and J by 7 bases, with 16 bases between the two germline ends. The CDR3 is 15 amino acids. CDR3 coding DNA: TGTGCCAGTAGCCCCGTAGGGGCTATGAATTCACCCCTCCACTTT. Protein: CASSPVGAMNSPLHF.

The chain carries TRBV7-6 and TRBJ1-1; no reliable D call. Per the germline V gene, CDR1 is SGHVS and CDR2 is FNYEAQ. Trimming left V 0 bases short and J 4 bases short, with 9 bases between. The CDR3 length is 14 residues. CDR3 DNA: TGTGCCAGCAGCTTAGCAGGTGCGGTCACTGAAGCTTTCTTT. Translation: CASSLAGAVTEAFF.

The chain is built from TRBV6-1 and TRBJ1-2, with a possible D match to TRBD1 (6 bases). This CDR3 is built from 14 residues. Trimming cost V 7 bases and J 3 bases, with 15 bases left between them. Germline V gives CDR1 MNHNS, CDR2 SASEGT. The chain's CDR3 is CASTRAGADYGYTF. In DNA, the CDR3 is TGTGCCAGCACACGTGCGGGGGCCGACTATGGCTACACCTTC.

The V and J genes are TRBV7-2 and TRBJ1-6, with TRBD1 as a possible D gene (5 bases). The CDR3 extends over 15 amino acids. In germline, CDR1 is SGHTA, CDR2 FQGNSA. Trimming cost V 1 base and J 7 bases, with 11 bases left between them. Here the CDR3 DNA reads TGTGCCAGCAGCTTAGAAGGGACGGGGAATTCACCCCTCCACTTT. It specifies CASSLEGTGNSPLHF.

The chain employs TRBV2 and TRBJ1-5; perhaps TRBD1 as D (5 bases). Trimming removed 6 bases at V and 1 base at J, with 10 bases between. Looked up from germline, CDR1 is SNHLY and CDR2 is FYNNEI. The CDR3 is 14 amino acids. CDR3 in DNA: TGTGCCAGCAGACCGACAGTGAGCAATCAGCCCCAGCATTTT. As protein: CASRPTVSNQPQHF.

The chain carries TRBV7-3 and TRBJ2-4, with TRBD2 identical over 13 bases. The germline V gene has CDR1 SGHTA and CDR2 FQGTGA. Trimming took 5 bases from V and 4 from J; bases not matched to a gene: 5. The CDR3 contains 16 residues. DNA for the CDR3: TGTGCCAGCAGCCGAGGACTAGCGGGGGAGAAAAACATTCAGTACTTC. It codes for CASSRGLAGEKNIQYF.

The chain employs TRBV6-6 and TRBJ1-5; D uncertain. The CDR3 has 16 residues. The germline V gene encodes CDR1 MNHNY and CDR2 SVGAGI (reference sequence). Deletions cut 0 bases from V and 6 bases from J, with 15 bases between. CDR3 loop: CASSYSRGGVGQPQHF. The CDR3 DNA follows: TGTGCCAGCAGTTACTCGAGAGGTGGGGTCGGTCAGCCCCAGCATTTT.

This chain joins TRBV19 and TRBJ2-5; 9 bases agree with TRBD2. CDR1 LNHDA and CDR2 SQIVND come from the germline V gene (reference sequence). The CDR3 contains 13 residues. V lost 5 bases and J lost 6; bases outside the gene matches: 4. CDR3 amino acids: CASSPPSGKTQYF. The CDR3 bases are TGTGCCAGTAGTCCCCCTAGCGGGAAGACCCAGTACTTC.

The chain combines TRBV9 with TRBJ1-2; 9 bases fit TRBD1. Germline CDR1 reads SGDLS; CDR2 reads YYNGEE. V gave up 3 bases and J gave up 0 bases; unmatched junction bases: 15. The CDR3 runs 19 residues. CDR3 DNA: TGTGCCAGCAGCGCCCAAAAATACGGGACAGGGACTTCTAACTATGGCTACACCTTC. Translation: CASSAQKYGTGTSNYGYTF.

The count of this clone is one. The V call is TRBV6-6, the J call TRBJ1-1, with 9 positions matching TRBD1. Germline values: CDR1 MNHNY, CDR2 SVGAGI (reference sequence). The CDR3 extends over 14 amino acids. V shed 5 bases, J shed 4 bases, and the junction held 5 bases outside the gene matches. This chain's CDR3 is CASSTGTGSTEAFF. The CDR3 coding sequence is TGTGCCAGCAGTACCGGGACAGGGAGCACTGAAGCTTTCTTT.

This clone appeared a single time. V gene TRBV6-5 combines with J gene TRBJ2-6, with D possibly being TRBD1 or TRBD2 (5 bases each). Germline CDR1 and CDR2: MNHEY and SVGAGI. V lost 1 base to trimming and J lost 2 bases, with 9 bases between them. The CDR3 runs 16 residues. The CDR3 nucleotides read TGTGCCAGCAGTTACTTTTTGGGGGCTGGGGCCAACGTCCTGACTTTC. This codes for CASSYFLGAGANVLTF.

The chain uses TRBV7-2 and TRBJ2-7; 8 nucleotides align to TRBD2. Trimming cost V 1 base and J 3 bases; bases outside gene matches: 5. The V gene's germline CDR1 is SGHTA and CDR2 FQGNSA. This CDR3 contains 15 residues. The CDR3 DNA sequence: TGTGCCAGCAGCTTAGTATCGGCGGGGGGCTACGAGCAGTACTTC. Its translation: CASSLVSAGGYEQYF.

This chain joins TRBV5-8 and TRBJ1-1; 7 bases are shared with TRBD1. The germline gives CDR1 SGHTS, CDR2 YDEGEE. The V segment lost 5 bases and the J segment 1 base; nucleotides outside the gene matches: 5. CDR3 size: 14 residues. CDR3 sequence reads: CASRTGFGNTEAFF. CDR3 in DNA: TGTGCCAGCAGGACAGGGTTCGGGAACACTGAAGCTTTCTTT. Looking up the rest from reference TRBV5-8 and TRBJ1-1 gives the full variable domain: EAGVTQSPTHLIKTRGQQATLRCSPISGHTSVYWYQQALGLGLQFLLWYDEGEERNRGNFPPRFSGRQFPNYSSELNVNALELEDSALYLCASRTGFGNTEAFFGQGTRLTVV.

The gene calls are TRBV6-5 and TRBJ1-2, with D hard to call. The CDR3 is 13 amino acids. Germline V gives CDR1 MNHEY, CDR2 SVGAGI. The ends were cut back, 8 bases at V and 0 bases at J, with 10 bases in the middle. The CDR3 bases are TGTGCCAGCGGGGAGCTTACTAACTATGGCTACACCTTC. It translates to CASGELTNYGYTF.

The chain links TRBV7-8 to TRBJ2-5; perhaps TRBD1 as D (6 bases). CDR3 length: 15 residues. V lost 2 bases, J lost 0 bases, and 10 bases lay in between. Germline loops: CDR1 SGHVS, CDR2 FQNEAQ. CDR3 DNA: TGTGCCAGCAGCTTACACGGACAGTACCAAGAGACCCAGTACTTC. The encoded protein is CASSLHGQYQETQYF.

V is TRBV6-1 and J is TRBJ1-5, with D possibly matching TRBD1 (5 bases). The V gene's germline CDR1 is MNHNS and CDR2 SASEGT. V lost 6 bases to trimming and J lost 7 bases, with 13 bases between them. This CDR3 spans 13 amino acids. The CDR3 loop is CASREGRQQPQHF. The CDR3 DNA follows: TGTGCCAGCAGGGAGGGGCGGCAACAGCCCCAGCATTTT.

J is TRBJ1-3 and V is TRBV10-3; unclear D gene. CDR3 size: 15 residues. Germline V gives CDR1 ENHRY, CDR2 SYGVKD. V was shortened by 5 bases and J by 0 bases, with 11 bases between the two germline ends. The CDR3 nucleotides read TGTGCCATCAGTCCCCCGGAGGGCTCTGGAAACACCATATATTTT. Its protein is CAISPPEGSGNTIYF.

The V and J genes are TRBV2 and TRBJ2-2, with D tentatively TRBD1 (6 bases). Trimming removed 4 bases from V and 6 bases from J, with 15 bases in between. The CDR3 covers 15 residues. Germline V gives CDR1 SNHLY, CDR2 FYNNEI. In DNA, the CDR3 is TGTGCCAGCAGTGCCCCAACTGGGGGCCCCGGGGAGCTGTTTTTT. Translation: CASSAPTGGPGELFF.

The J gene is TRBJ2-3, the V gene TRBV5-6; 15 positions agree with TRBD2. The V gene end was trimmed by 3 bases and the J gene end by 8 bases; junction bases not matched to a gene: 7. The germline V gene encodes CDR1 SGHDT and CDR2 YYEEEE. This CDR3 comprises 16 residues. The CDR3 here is CASSWTGTSGGLTQYF. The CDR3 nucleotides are TGTGCCAGCAGCTGGACCGGGACTAGCGGGGGGCTTACGCAGTATTTT.

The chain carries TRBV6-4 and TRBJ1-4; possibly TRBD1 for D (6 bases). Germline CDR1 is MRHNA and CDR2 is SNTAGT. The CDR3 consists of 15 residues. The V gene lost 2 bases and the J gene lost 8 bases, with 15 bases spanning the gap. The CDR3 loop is CASSDQTGGREKLFF. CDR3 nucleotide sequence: TGTGCCAGCAGTGACCAGACAGGAGGAAGGGAAAAACTGTTTTTT.

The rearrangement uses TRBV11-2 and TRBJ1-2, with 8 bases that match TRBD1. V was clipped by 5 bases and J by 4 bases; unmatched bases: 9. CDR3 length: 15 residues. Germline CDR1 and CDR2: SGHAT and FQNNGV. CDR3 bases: TGTGCCAGCAGCCCGGGACAGGTCAGGGCCTATGGCTACACCTTC. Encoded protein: CASSPGQVRAYGYTF.